This T cell receptor beta chain stems from a study of blood T cells in healthy people across ages. Study outcomes and limitations: Getting older went along with TCR beta diversity per million T cells dropping roughly linearly.

A note on this clonotype: Antigen unknown.

Then a second PCR, running about 6 to 12 cycles, was carried out with a sample-barcoded 5' primer and a J-beta primer mix. Via MiXCR, TCRdb re-called the 5' RACE reads, giving one row per CDR3 protein. The data show 1.5 million to 2 million distinct CDR3 sequences, roughly 28% seen once. The CDR3 contains 13 residues. Trimming left V 4 bases short and J 2 bases short, with 12 bases between. CDR1 SQVTM and CDR2 ANQGSEA come from the germline V gene. The chain uses TRBV29-1 and TRBJ2-7; tentatively, D is TRBD2 (5 bases). Sequences were obtained from blood. The sequence was obtained from a woman in her 30s in good health. CDR3 amino acids: CSVGDSATYEQYF. As DNA, the CDR3 is TGCAGCGTTGGGGATAGCGCAACCTACGAGCAGTACTTC.